The T cell receptor (beta chain) under discussion was sequenced for a study of graft-versus-host responses after intestinal transplantation. Turning to the study itself: Multivisceral, liver-intestinal, or isolated intestinal transplants were given to recipients. The study's findings and limits: Marrow from the recipient contained GvH clones, some of which had appeared first in ileum or blood. Early post-transplant falls in HvG clones accompanied the peak levels of circulating GvH clones.

The CDR3 is made up of 15 amino acids. V was pared by 0 bases and J by 0 bases, with 9 bases between. Per germline, CDR1 SGHRS and CDR2 YFSETQ. Assay used: immunoSEQ multiplex PCR; TCRdb lists only in-frame clones, some missing. The data contain about 120,000 clones, around 92% of them seen just once; the ten biggest clones take up 1.2%. Remarks on this clone: Its antigen is currently unknown.

The sample consisted of unstimulated CD8+ T cells sorted from spleen or lymph node cells, taken before transplant. The chain is built from TRBV5-1 and TRBJ2-5; the D gene is possibly TRBD2 (5 bases). The source is a human donor who was the organ donor for an intestinal transplant. Written as DNA, the CDR3 is TGCGCCAGCAGCTTGGCGGGAAGGTACCAAGAGACCCAGTACTTC. It translates to CASSLAGRYQETQYF.